The 17 T cell receptor beta chains listed next were all sequenced from one sample in a study of neurological immune-mediated disorders. TCRdb reprocessed the 5' RACE reads via MiXCR and lists one record per CDR3 protein. The table records tens of thousands of distinct CDR3 sequences, 7% to 10% of them present only once. Time point denoted: longitudinal time-point 3. Specimen: PBMCs. Receptors were obtained from a woman in her forties in good health.

Ten or more counts support this clonotype. V and J are TRBV12-3 or TRBV12-4 and TRBJ2-1; no reliable D call. The CDR3 sequence is 14 residues long. The V gene lost 6 bases and the J gene lost 8 bases, with 17 bases spanning the gap. In nucleotides, the CDR3 is TGTGCCAGCAGCCCTGTCCGTCTTGGCGATGAGCAGTTCTTC. Its translation is CASSPVRLGDEQFF.

The J gene is TRBJ1-1, the V gene TRBV25-1; 7 bases map to TRBD1. The germline CDR1 and CDR2 sequences are MGHDK and SYGVNS. This CDR3 spans 12 amino acids. V shed 6 bases and J 4 bases; nucleotides not matched to a gene: 2. CDR3 sequence (DNA): TGTGCCAGCAGACAGGGGATCACTGAAGCTTTCTTT. Translated: CASRQGITEAFF.

This clonotype was counted at least ten times. This CDR3 reads CASRTDRFYEQYF. CDR3 sequence (DNA): TGCGCCAGCAGAACGGACAGGTTCTACGAGCAGTACTTC. The chain combines TRBV5-1 with TRBJ2-7; 7 nucleotides agree with TRBD1. This CDR3 is built from 13 residues. CDR1 and CDR2 (germline): SGHRS, YFSETQ. The ends lost 5 bases at V and 3 bases at J; junction bases unmatched: 5. The full variable domain, its missing parts supplied by reference TRBV5-1 and TRBJ2-7, is KAGVTQTPRYLIKTRGQQVTLSCSPISGHRSVSWYQQTPGQGLQFLFEYFSETQRNKGNFPGRFSGRQFSNSRSEMNVSTLELGDSALYLCASRTDRFYEQYFGPGTRLTVT.

At least ten counts were recorded for this clonotype. V is TRBV4-3 and J is TRBJ2-1; TRBD2 matches 8 bases. Germline-derived CDR1 and CDR2 are LGHNA and YSLEER. This CDR3 region has 16 residues. J was trimmed by 4 bases and V by 0 bases; bases with no gene match: 5. The CDR3 spells CASSQDRTSGYNEQFF. The CDR3 DNA is TGCGCCAGCAGCCAAGATCGTACTAGCGGATACAATGAGCAGTTCTTC.

This clonotype was counted ten times or more. The rearrangement links TRBV20-1 to TRBJ1-5, with D perhaps matching TRBD1 (6 bases). The V gene's germline CDR1 is DFQATT and CDR2 SNEGSKA (reference sequence). The CDR3 is 16 residues long. Trimming pared 4 bases from V and 2 bases from J, leaving 18 bases between. CDR3 nucleotides: TGCAGTGCTATGGGGGCCCAAGGGATCGGCAATCAGCCCCAGCATTTT. Translating it yields CSAMGAQGIGNQPQHF.

This chain connects TRBV27 to TRBJ2-7; D is ambiguous. The CDR3 covers 16 residues. V was pared by 3 bases and J by 2 bases, with 17 bases between. Germline assignment: CDR1 MNHEY and CDR2 SMNVEV (reference sequence). In DNA form, the CDR3 reads TGTGCCAGCAGTTTCGCCGGGTCCCTAGGGCCCTACGAGCAGTACTTC. It specifies CASSFAGSLGPYEQYF.

The sample holds many counts of this clonotype. This chain joins TRBV6-5 and TRBJ2-2, with 7 bases that match TRBD2. The V gene's germline CDR1 is MNHEY and CDR2 SVGAGI. The CDR3 loop spans 14 amino acids. Unmatched junction bases numbered 6, after V lost 7 bases and J lost 4 bases. CDR3 protein: CASKAAGATGELFF. The CDR3 DNA follows: TGTGCCAGCAAAGCGGCGGGAGCCACCGGGGAGCTGTTTTTT.

At least ten counts were recorded for this clonotype. The chain has TRBV6-1 and TRBJ2-7; 7 nucleotides match TRBD1. Trimming at V came to 5 bases and at J to 5 bases, leaving 12 bases not matched to a gene. CDR3 size: 15 residues. Per germline, CDR1 MNHNS and CDR2 SASEGT. The CDR3 coding sequence is TGTGCCAGCAGTAGGGACAGCCTAAGGGTCAACGAGCAGTACTTC. Its protein is CASSRDSLRVNEQYF.

About this clonotype itself: One end of the junction is discordant with germline, which a read error may explain. The chain links TRBV25-1 to TRBJ2-5; perhaps TRBD2 as D (6 bases). The CDR3 sequence is 13 residues long. Germline loops: CDR1 MGHDK, CDR2 SYGVNS. As DNA, the CDR3 is TGTGCCAGCAGTACCGGGGGATTTAAGACCAAGTACTTC. Translating gives CASSTGGFKTKYF.

This clonotype was seen at least ten times. The gene calls are TRBV5-1 and TRBJ1-2; TRBD1 is a possible D gene (5 bases). V was pared by 4 bases and J by 8 bases, with 21 bases between. CDR1 SGHRS and CDR2 YFSETQ come from the germline V gene. CDR3 length: 15 amino acids. CDR3 protein: CASSPTGWGRAGYTF. The CDR3 DNA reads as TGCGCCAGCAGCCCGACGGGTTGGGGCAGGGCGGGCTACACCTTC.

This clonotype has at least ten counts. V and J are TRBV29-1 and TRBJ2-3, with a weak D call TRBD2 (5 bases). The V end lost 2 bases, the J end lost 0 bases, and 12 bases lay between the germline ends. From germline, CDR1 is SQVTM and CDR2 ANQGSEA. This CDR3 region has 15 residues. The CDR3 bases are TGCAGCGTTGAACCCCTAGCTCGGAGCACAGATACGCAGTATTTT. Its translation is CSVEPLARSTDTQYF.

The chain employs TRBV6-2 or TRBV6-3 and TRBJ1-1; perhaps TRBD1 as D (5 bases). Trimming took 7 bases from V and 5 from J, leaving 20 bases between them. Per germline, CDR1 MNHEY and CDR2 SVGEGT. The CDR3 is made up of 15 amino acids. For the CDR3, the DNA is TGTGCCAGCAATTGGGTCGCGTGGGGGAAAACTGAAGCTTTCTTT. Translation gives CASNWVAWGKTEAFF.

This clonotype showed up many times. The chain uses TRBV29-1 and TRBJ1-4; maybe TRBD1 (5 bases). The CDR3 totals 14 residues. CDR1 and CDR2 (germline): SQVTM, ANQGSEA. Trimming took off 6 bases at V and 7 bases at J, with 18 bases between the two ends. The CDR3 DNA is TGCAGCGTGCGGGGGGACCCCGGGACTGAAAAACTGTTTTTT. Translation gives CSVRGDPGTEKLFF.

The table lists this clonotype with many counts. The chain combines TRBV10-3 with TRBJ2-7, with D tentatively TRBD2 (5 bases). V was cut by 11 bases and J by 0 bases, with 20 bases left in between. In germline, CDR1 is ENHRY, CDR2 SYGVKD. The CDR3 sequence is 15 residues long. The CDR3: CASNTNRGISYEQYF. The CDR3 DNA reads TGTGCCTCCAATACCAATCGGGGAATCTCCTACGAGCAGTACTTC.

This clonotype was detected ten times or more. The chain joins TRBV7-2 to TRBJ1-5, with 10 bases fitting TRBD1. Looked up from germline, CDR1 is SGHTA and CDR2 is FQGNSA. Trimming removed 0 bases from V and 2 bases from J; junction bases left unmatched: 4. CDR3 length equals 17 residues. CDR3: CASSLAGQGRGNQPQHF. DNA of the CDR3: TGTGCCAGCAGCTTAGCGGGACAGGGGAGAGGCAATCAGCCCCAGCATTTT.

This clonotype came up many times. CDR3: CASSQDLVGSYTF. The CDR3 bases are TGTGCCAGCAGCCAAGACTTGGTCGGGAGCTACACCTTC. The chain recombines TRBV7-2 with TRBJ1-2; D is ambiguous. The CDR3 runs to 13 residues. Germline V gene data show CDR1 as SGHTA and CDR2 as FQGNSA. Trimming removed 5 bases from V and 9 bases from J, with 16 bases in between.

The CDR3 DNA reads as TGTGCCAGCAGCGGTGGGGCATTGGATACGCAGTATTTT. This encodes CASSGGALDTQYF. The chain is built from TRBV9 and TRBJ2-3, with a weak D call TRBD1 (5 bases). Trimming shortened V by 3 bases and J by 6 bases, and 11 bases separated the two germline ends. This CDR3 contains 13 residues. Germline lookup yields CDR1 SGDLS and CDR2 YYNGEE.